The next 23 T cell receptor beta chains were all read from a single sample in a study of blood T cell repertoires in COVID-19. TCRdb's copy holds only in-frame clones and misses some; the assay was immunoSEQ multiplex PCR. The table has about 53,000 clones, roughly 79% seen once. What was sequenced was peripheral blood. These TCRs come from a human donor in a cohort sampled during active COVID-19.

This clone was observed a few times. V gene TRBV27 combines with J gene TRBJ2-1; 13 positions agree with TRBD2. With 2 bases clipped from V and 4 bases from J, the junction kept 5 bases outside the gene matches. Per germline, CDR1 MNHEY and CDR2 SMNVEV (reference sequence). The CDR3 sequence is 17 residues long. DNA of the CDR3: TGTGCCAGCAGTTTAACTTCGACTAGCGGGAGGTACAATGAGCAGTTCTTC. The encoded protein is CASSLTSTSGRYNEQFF.

CDR3: CASRDRGTYGYTF. CDR3 bases: TGTGCCAGCCGGGACAGGGGCACCTATGGCTACACCTTC. This chain joins TRBV13 and TRBJ1-2, with TRBD1 matching 10 bases. With 8 bases clipped from V and 4 bases from J, the junction kept 4 bases outside the gene matches. The CDR3 has 13 amino acids. Germline-derived CDR1 and CDR2 are PRHDT and FYEKMQ (reference sequence).

The chain joins TRBV19 to TRBJ2-7; 7 bases match TRBD2. CDR1 is LNHDA, CDR2 SQIVND, per germline (reference sequence). The CDR3 is 13 residues long. The ends lost 10 bases at V and 3 bases at J; junction bases unmatched: 9. In nucleotides, the CDR3 is TGTGCCACCCCAGATTGGGGGGGCTACGAGCAGTACTTC. Protein: CATPDWGGYEQYF.

The V gene is TRBV2, the J gene TRBJ2-1; 8 bases fit TRBD2. The CDR3 is 15 amino acids. The J segment lost 9 bases and the V segment lost 4 bases, leaving 11 bases of the junction unmatched. Germline values: CDR1 SNHLY, CDR2 FYNNEI. The CDR3 protein is CASSVRRGASVEQFF. The DNA for the CDR3 is TGTGCCAGCAGTGTCCGGCGGGGGGCCTCTGTTGAGCAGTTCTTC.

The rearrangement uses TRBV7-3 and TRBJ1-3; D might be TRBD1 (6 bases). CDR3 length equals 15 residues. Between the trimmed V and J ends, which lost 0 bases and 4 bases, there was a span of 10 bases. The V gene's germline CDR1 is SGHTA and CDR2 FQGTGA. CDR3 in DNA: TGTGCCAGCAGCTTAACGGGGGGGCAAGGAAACACCATATATTTT. Translation: CASSLTGGQGNTIYF. The full variable domain, its missing parts supplied by reference TRBV7-3 and TRBJ1-3, is GAGVSQTPSNKVTEKGKYVELRCDPISGHTALYWYRQSLGQGPEFLIYFQGTGAADDSGLPNDRFFAVRPEGSVSTLKIQRTERGDSAVYLCASSLTGGQGNTIYFGEGSWLTVV.

The chain joins TRBV6-6 to TRBJ1-4; 8 bases match TRBD1. V lost 1 base and J lost 7; bases outside the gene matches: 5. The CDR3 runs to 15 residues. Germline V CDR1 and CDR2: MNHNY, SVGAGI (reference sequence). CDR3 amino acids: CASSYFDRGGEKLFF. CDR3 in DNA: TGTGCCAGCAGTTACTTCGACAGGGGTGGTGAAAAACTGTTTTTT.

The V and J genes are TRBV14 and TRBJ1-1; D gene unclear. This CDR3 contains 13 residues. Trimming pared 4 bases from V and 0 bases from J, leaving 6 bases between. From germline, CDR1 is SGHDN and CDR2 FVKESK. CDR3 in DNA: TGTGCCAGCAGCCGAGGCCTGAACACTGAAGCTTTCTTT. The encoded protein is CASSRGLNTEAFF.

This chain connects TRBV13 to TRBJ2-7; 9 positions match TRBD1. V dropped 4 bases and J dropped 2; count of bases not matched to a gene: 6. The CDR3 spans 15 residues. Germline values: CDR1 PRHDT, CDR2 FYEKMQ (reference sequence). The CDR3 region is CASSSSRQGAYEQYF. In DNA, the CDR3 is TGTGCCAGCAGCTCCAGTCGACAGGGGGCCTACGAGCAGTACTTC.

This sequence joins TRBV28 and TRBJ1-6; D unclear. V lost 4 bases and J 8 bases, leaving 12 bases between the germline ends. The CDR3 runs 14 residues. Looked up from germline, CDR1 is MDHEN and CDR2 is SYDVKM. The chain's CDR3 is CASSYSQVDSPLHF. The CDR3 DNA sequence: TGTGCCAGCAGTTACAGCCAGGTCGATTCACCCCTCCACTTT.

The V gene is TRBV27, the J gene TRBJ2-5; the D gene is possibly TRBD1 (6 bases). From germline, CDR1 is MNHEY and CDR2 SMNVEV (reference sequence). The length of the CDR3 is 14 residues. V lost 7 bases and J lost 3, with 15 bases in between. The CDR3 sequence: CASKNMGAEETQYF. In nucleotides, the CDR3 is TGTGCCAGCAAGAATATGGGGGCAGAAGAGACCCAGTACTTC.

The chain carries TRBV12-3 or TRBV12-4 and TRBJ2-7, with TRBD1 as a possible D gene (6 bases). This CDR3 is built from 13 residues. V was shortened by 3 bases and J by 1 base, with 7 bases between the two germline ends. CDR3 region: CASSFRGSYEQYF. As DNA, the CDR3 is TGTGCCAGCAGTTTCAGGGGATCCTACGAGCAGTACTTC.

The chain recombines TRBV6-5 with TRBJ2-5; TRBD1 agrees at 11 bases. The V gene's germline CDR1 is MNHEY and CDR2 SVGAGI. With V trimmed by 6 bases and J by 4 bases, 7 bases remained unmatched. This CDR3 comprises 15 residues. Here the CDR3 DNA reads TGTGCCAGCAGCCGGACAGGGGGCCAACGAGAGACCCAGTACTTC. Its translation is CASSRTGGQRETQYF.

The chain carries TRBV4-1 and TRBJ1-1; D unclear. The length of the CDR3 is 14 residues. From germline, CDR1 is MGHRA and CDR2 YSYEKL. With 0 bases removed from V and 1 base from J, the gap between germline ends came to 6 bases. The CDR3 DNA reads TGCGCCAGCAGCCAAGACGGTTCGAACACTGAAGCTTTCTTT. This codes for CASSQDGSNTEAFF.

The J gene is TRBJ1-1, the V gene TRBV27; no definite D call. The germline V gene has CDR1 MNHEY and CDR2 SMNVEV (reference sequence). CDR3 length: 14 residues. With 2 bases removed from V and 0 bases from J, the gap between germline ends came to 7 bases. Here the CDR3 DNA reads TGTGCCAGCAGTTTAACCCGGTTGAACACTGAAGCTTTCTTT. Protein: CASSLTRLNTEAFF.

The rearrangement uses TRBV24-1 and TRBJ2-2; 8 bases are a match to TRBD1. Germline values: CDR1 KGHDR, CDR2 SFDVKD. The J segment lost 6 bases and the V segment lost 5 bases, leaving 13 bases of the junction unmatched. The CDR3 length is 17 residues. For the CDR3, the DNA is TGTGCCACCAGTGGTTCTCCGGAGACAGGGGCCGCCGGGGAGCTGTTTTTT. Translation: CATSGSPETGAAGELFF.

The rearrangement links TRBV2 to TRBJ1-2, with D uncertain. This CDR3 has 14 residues. Trimming stripped 3 bases from V and 3 bases from J, with 11 bases between. Germline CDR1 and CDR2: SNHLY and FYNNEI. CDR3 protein: CASSESRTYYGYTF. The CDR3 DNA is TGTGCCAGCAGTGAGAGTCGGACTTACTATGGCTACACCTTC.

The chain carries TRBV11-3 and TRBJ2-5; 8 bases are a match to TRBD1. Unmatched junction bases numbered 3, after V lost 5 bases and J lost 4 bases. The CDR3 consists of 13 residues. Germline assignment: CDR1 SGHNT and CDR2 YENEEA. CDR3 bases: TGTGCCAGCAGCGCAGGACAGGGAGAGACCCAGTACTTC. Amino acid sequence: CASSAGQGETQYF. The entire variable domain, with the rest obtained from reference TRBV11-3 and TRBJ2-5, is as follows: EAGVVQSPRYKIIEKKQPVAFWCNPISGHNTLYWYLQNLGQGPELLIRYENEEAVDDSQLPKDRFSAERLKGVDSTLKIQPAELGDSAVYLCASSAGQGETQYFGPGTRLLVL.

This chain uses TRBV7-3 with TRBJ1-1; a possible D gene is TRBD1 (6 bases). Per the germline V gene, CDR1 is SGHTA and CDR2 is FQGTGA. The V end lost 5 bases, the J end lost 2 bases, and 15 bases lay between the germline ends. The CDR3 has 15 amino acids. For the CDR3, the DNA is TGTGCCAGCAGCGCAACCCAGGGACAAAACACTGAAGCTTTCTTT. Its translation: CASSATQGQNTEAFF.

This chain links TRBV27 with TRBJ2-4, with 8 bases fitting TRBD2. Trimming cost V 3 bases and J 0 bases; bases outside gene matches: 7. Germline V gives CDR1 MNHEY, CDR2 SMNVEV (reference sequence). There are 17 residues in the CDR3. CDR3 region: CASSLTFSGVAKNIQYF. DNA of the CDR3: TGTGCCAGCAGTTTGACGTTTAGCGGGGTAGCCAAAAACATTCAGTACTTC.

The CDR3, as DNA: TGTGCCATCAGTTACCTGACAGGGGGGAAGACCCAGTACTTC. Translation: CAISYLTGGKTQYF. The genes are TRBV10-3 and TRBJ2-5; 9 bases are a match to TRBD1. This CDR3 is 14 amino acids long. V was clipped by 5 bases and J by 6 bases; unmatched bases: 7. Germline assignment: CDR1 ENHRY and CDR2 SYGVKD.

This clone was detected once. The chain couples TRBV5-8 to TRBJ1-5, with unresolved D. The CDR3 runs to 16 residues. Per germline, CDR1 SGHTS and CDR2 YDEGEE. The ends were cut back, 0 bases at V and 2 bases at J, with 12 bases in the middle. The CDR3 protein is CASSLVGRLGNQPQHF. The CDR3 region has the DNA TGTGCCAGCAGCTTGGTGGGCCGATTAGGCAATCAGCCCCAGCATTTT.

This clone was seen a single time. The CDR3 region has the DNA TGTGCCAGCACCGGGACTAGGACACCCAAGGAGCAGTTCTTC. It is translated as CASTGTRTPKEQFF. This sequence joins TRBV11-2 and TRBJ2-1, with 8 bases identical to TRBD2. Germline V gene data show CDR1 as SGHAT and CDR2 as FQNNGV. This CDR3 comprises 14 residues. Germline trimming cut 7 bases from V and 10 bases from J; bases unmatched to any gene: 12. The full variable domain, completed using reference TRBV11-2 and TRBJ2-1, is EAGVAQSPRYKIIEKRQSVAFWCNPISGHATLYWYQQILGQGPKLLIQFQNNGVVDDSQLPKDRFSAERLKGVDSTLKIQPAKLEDSAVYLCASTGTRTPKEQFFGPGTRLTVL.

The rearrangement uses TRBV6-6 and TRBJ2-2; 11 positions match TRBD1. CDR1 and CDR2 (germline): MNHNY, SVGAGI (reference sequence). This CDR3 has 16 amino acids. The J segment lost 5 bases and the V segment lost 5 bases, leaving 7 bases of the junction unmatched. The CDR3 here is CASSGPGTGGTGELFF. As DNA, the CDR3 is TGTGCCAGCAGTGGCCCCGGGACAGGGGGGACCGGGGAGCTGTTTTTT.